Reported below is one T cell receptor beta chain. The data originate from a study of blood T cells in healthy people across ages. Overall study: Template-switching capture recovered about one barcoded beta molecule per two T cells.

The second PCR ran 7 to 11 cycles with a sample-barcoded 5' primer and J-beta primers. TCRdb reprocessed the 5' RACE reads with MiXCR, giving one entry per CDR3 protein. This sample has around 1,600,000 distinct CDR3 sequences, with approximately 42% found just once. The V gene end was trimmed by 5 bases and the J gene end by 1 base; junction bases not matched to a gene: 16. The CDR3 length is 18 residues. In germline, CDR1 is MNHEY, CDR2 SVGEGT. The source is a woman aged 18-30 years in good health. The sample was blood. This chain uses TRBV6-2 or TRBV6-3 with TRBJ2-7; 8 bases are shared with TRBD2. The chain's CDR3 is CASSALGGGQVSSYEQYF. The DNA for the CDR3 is TGTGCCAGCAGTGCTCTTGGCGGGGGGCAGGTCAGTTCCTACGAGCAGTACTTC.